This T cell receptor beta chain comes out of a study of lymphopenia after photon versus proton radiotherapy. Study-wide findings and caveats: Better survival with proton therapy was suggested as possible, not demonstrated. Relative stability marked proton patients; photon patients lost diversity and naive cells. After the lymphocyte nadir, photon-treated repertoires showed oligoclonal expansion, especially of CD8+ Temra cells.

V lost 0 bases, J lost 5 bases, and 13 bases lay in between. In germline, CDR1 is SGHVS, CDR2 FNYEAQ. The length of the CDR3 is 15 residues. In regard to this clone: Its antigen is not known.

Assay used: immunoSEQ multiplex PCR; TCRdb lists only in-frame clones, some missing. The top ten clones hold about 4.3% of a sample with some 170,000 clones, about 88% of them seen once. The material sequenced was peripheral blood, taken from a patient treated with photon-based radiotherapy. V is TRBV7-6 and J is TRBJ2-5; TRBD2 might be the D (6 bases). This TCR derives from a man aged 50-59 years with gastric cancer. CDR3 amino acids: CASSLAPGETETQYF. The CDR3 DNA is TGTGCCAGCAGCTTAGCCCCGGGGGAGACCGAGACCCAGTACTTC.